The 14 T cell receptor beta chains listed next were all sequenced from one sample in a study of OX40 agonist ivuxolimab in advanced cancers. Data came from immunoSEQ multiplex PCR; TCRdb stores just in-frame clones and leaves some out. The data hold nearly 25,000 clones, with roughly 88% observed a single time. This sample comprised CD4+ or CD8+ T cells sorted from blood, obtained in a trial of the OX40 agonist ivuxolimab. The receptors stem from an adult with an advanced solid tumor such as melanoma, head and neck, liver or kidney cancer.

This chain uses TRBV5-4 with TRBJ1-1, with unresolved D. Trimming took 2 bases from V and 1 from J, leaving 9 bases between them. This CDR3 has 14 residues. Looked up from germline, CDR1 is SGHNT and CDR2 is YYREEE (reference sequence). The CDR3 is CASSFGGRNTEAFF. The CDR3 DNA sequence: TGTGCCAGCAGCTTTGGAGGGAGGAACACTGAAGCTTTCTTT.

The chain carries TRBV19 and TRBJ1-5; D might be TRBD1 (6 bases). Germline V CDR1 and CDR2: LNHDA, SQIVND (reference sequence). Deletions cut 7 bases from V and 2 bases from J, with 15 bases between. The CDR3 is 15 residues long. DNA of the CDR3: TGTGCCAGTATGAGGGGGGGAATGGGCAATCAGCCCCAGCATTTT. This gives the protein CASMRGGMGNQPQHF.

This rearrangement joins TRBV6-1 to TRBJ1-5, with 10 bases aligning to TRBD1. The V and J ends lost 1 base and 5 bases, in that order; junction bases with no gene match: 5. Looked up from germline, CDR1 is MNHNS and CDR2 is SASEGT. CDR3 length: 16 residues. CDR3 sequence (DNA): TGTGCCAGCAGTGAAGACCGGGACAGGGGATATCAGCCCCAGCATTTT. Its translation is CASSEDRDRGYQPQHF.

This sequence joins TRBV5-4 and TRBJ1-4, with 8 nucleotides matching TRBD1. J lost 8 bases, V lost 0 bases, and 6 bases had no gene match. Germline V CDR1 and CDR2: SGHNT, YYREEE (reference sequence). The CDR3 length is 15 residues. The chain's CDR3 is CASSLDRGEGEKLFF. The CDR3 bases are TGTGCCAGCAGCTTGGACAGGGGGGAGGGAGAAAAACTGTTTTTT.

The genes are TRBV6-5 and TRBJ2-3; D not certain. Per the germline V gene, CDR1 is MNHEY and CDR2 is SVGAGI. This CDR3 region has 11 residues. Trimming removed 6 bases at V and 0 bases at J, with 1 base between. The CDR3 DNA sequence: TGTGCCAGCAGGAGCACAGATACGCAGTATTTT. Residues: CASRSTDTQYF.

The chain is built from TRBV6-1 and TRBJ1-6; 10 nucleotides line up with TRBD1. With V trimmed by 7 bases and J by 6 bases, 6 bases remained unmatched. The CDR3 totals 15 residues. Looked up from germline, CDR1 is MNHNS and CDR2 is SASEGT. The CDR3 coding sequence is TGTGCCAGCACTAGACAGGGGGCCGTTAATTCACCCCTCCACTTT. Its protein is CASTRQGAVNSPLHF.

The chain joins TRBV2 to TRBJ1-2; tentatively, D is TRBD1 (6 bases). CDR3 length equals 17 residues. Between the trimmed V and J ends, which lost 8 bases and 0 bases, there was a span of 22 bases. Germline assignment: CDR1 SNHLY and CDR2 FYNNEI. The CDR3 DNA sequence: TGTGCCAGCCGTTTCCGGCAGGGGAGTGGAGCTAACTATGGCTACACCTTC. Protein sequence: CASRFRQGSGANYGYTF.

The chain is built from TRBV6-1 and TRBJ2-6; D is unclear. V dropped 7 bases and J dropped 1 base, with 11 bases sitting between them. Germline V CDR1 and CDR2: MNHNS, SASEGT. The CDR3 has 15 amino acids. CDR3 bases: TGTGCCAGCACTCTCGGTCAATCTGGGGCCAACGTCCTGACTTTC. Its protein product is CASTLGQSGANVLTF.

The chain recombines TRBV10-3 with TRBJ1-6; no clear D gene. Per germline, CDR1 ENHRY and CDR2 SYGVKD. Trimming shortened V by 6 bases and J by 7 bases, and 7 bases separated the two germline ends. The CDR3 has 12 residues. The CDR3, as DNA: TGTGCCATCAGCAATAACAATTCACCCCTCCACTTT. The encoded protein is CAISNNNSPLHF.

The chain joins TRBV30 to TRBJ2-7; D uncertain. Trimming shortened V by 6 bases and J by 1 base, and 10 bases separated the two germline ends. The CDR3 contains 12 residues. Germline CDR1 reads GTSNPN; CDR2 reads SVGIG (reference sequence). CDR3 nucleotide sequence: TGTGCCTGCACGCCGCAATCCTACGAGCAGTACTTC. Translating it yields CACTPQSYEQYF.

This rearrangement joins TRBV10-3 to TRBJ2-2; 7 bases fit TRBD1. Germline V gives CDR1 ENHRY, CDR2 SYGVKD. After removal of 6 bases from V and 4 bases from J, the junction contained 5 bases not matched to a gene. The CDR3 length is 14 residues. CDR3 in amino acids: CAIRKTGATGELFF. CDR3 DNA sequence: TGTGCCATCAGGAAAACAGGGGCCACCGGGGAGCTGTTTTTT.

In nucleotides, the CDR3 is TGTGCCAGCAGAATACTAGCGGACTACGAGCAGTACTTC. As protein: CASRILADYEQYF. The rearrangement joins TRBV6-5 to TRBJ2-7, with 8 bases that match TRBD2. J gave up 3 bases and V 6 bases, and 4 bases lay outside the gene matches. Germline V gene sequence: CDR1 MNHEY, CDR2 SVGAGI. This CDR3 contains 13 residues.

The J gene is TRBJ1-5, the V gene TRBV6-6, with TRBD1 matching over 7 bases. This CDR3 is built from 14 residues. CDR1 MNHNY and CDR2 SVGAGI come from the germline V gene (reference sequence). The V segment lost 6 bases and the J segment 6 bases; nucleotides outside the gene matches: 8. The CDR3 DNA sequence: TGTGCCAGCAGCCCCGGGACAGAAGGTCAGCCCCAGCATTTT. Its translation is CASSPGTEGQPQHF.

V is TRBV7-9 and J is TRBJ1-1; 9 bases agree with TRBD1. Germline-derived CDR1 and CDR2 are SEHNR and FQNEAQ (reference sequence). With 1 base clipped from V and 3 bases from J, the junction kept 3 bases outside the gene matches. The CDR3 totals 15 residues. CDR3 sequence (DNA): TGTGCCAGCAGCTTAGTGAGGACAGGGGACACTGAAGCTTTCTTT. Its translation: CASSLVRTGDTEAFF.